These 25 T cell receptor beta chains share one sample of origin, sequenced in a study of lymphopenia after photon versus proton radiotherapy. The protocol was immunoSEQ multiplex PCR, while the TCRdb copy is restricted to in-frame clones and leaves out a portion. The repertoire holds roughly 63,000 clones, with about 88% as singletons. The sample in question was peripheral blood, obtained from a patient treated with proton-based radiotherapy. These receptors all come from a man in his sixties with pancreatic cancer.

The chain combines TRBV5-4 with TRBJ2-3; D is ambiguous. Germline values: CDR1 SGHNT, CDR2 YYREEE (reference sequence). V lost 3 bases and J 9 bases, leaving 14 bases between the germline ends. The CDR3 loop spans 13 amino acids. The CDR3 DNA is TGTGCCAGCAGCTCACCCGAGAGTTGGACGCAGTATTTT. It yields the protein CASSSPESWTQYF.

The gene calls are TRBV9 and TRBJ2-5, with 15 bases matching TRBD2. This CDR3 contains 16 residues. Germline values: CDR1 SGDLS, CDR2 YYNGEE. V shed 4 bases and J 2 bases; nucleotides not matched to a gene: 3. The CDR3 loop is CASSTGLAGGQETQYF. The CDR3 DNA is TGTGCCAGCAGCACGGGACTAGCGGGAGGTCAAGAGACCCAGTACTTC.

The rearrangement joins TRBV30 to TRBJ2-3; no clear D. This CDR3 spans 11 amino acids. Germline CDR1 reads GTSNPN; CDR2 reads SVGIG (reference sequence). The ends were cut back, 5 bases at V and 4 bases at J, with 7 bases in the middle. The CDR3 protein is CAWRVADTQYF. CDR3 DNA sequence: TGTGCCTGGCGCGTCGCAGATACGCAGTATTTT.

DNA for the CDR3: TGTGCCAGCAAGGGACGGGAGAACACCGGGGAGCTGTTTTTT. It codes for CASKGRENTGELFF. The chain combines TRBV2 with TRBJ2-2; perhaps D is TRBD1 or TRBD2 (5 bases each). Between the trimmed V and J ends, which lost 7 bases and 1 base, there was a span of 10 bases. The V gene's germline CDR1 is SNHLY and CDR2 FYNNEI. This CDR3 region has 14 residues.

The rearrangement uses TRBV6-6 and TRBJ1-2, with unresolved D. The CDR3 covers 15 residues. Germline lookup yields CDR1 MNHNY and CDR2 SVGAGI (reference sequence). The V end lost 6 bases, the J end lost 5 bases, and 19 bases lay between the germline ends. In DNA form, the CDR3 reads TGTGCCAGCAGAACCACTACGACACTGAAATATGGCTACACCTTC. Protein sequence: CASRTTTTLKYGYTF.

This chain links TRBV9 with TRBJ2-1; D is unresolved. This CDR3 is built from 13 residues. The V end lost 4 bases, the J end lost 5 bases, and 10 bases lay between the germline ends. The germline V gene has CDR1 SGDLS and CDR2 YYNGEE. This CDR3 reads CASSPRINNEQFF. CDR3 in DNA: TGTGCCAGCAGCCCAAGAATTAACAATGAGCAGTTCTTC. Drawing the rest from reference TRBV9 and TRBJ2-1, the complete variable domain is DSGVTQTPKHLITATGQRVTLRCSPRSGDLSVYWYQQSLDQGLQFLIQYYNGEERAKGNILERFSAQQFPDLHSELNLSSLELGDSALYFCASSPRINNEQFFGPGTRLTVL.

V and J are TRBV27 and TRBJ2-7, with 7 positions matching TRBD2. The J segment lost 3 bases and the V segment lost 6 bases, leaving 8 bases of the junction unmatched. The CDR3 spans 14 residues. CDR1 MNHEY and CDR2 SMNVEV come from the germline V gene (reference sequence). The CDR3 loop reads CASRGGEQVYEQYF. In DNA form, the CDR3 reads TGTGCCAGCAGGGGGGGGGAACAAGTCTACGAGCAGTACTTC.

CDR3 coding DNA: TGTGCCAGTAGTATAGTAGCGGCAGGGGGCAACTATGGCTACACCTTC. Its translation: CASSIVAAGGNYGYTF. The gene calls are TRBV19 and TRBJ1-2; TRBD1 aligns across 8 bases. The length of the CDR3 is 16 residues. The germline V gene encodes CDR1 LNHDA and CDR2 SQIVND (reference sequence). The J segment lost 2 bases and the V segment lost 1 base, leaving 6 bases of the junction unmatched.

This rearrangement joins TRBV27 to TRBJ2-7, with 11 positions matching TRBD2. The CDR3 is 18 residues long. In germline, CDR1 is MNHEY, CDR2 SMNVEV (reference sequence). Trimming cost V 2 bases and J 0 bases; bases outside gene matches: 9. CDR3 bases: TGTGCCAGCAGTTTAACAGGGCTAGCGGGAGGCCCCTCCTACGAGCAGTACTTC. The encoded protein is CASSLTGLAGGPSYEQYF.

The V call is TRBV5-1, the J call TRBJ2-5; no firm D call. The CDR3 is made up of 11 amino acids. CDR1 and CDR2 from the germline V gene are SGHRS and YFSETQ. Trimming took off 2 bases at V and 6 bases at J, with 5 bases between the two ends. The chain's CDR3 is CASSLQQTQYF. CDR3 sequence (DNA): TGCGCCAGCAGCTTACAGCAGACCCAGTACTTC.

V gene TRBV6-5 combines with J gene TRBJ2-7; 12 bases are shared with TRBD1. CDR3 size: 14 residues. Germline V gene sequence: CDR1 MNHEY, CDR2 SVGAGI. The V segment lost 7 bases and the J segment 4 bases; nucleotides outside the gene matches: 5. As DNA, the CDR3 is TGTGCCAGCAAACCGGGACAGGGGGCGTACGAGCAGTACTTC. Residues: CASKPGQGAYEQYF.

This chain joins TRBV2 and TRBJ1-5; no clear D. The CDR3 has 14 amino acids. Germline CDR1 is SNHLY and CDR2 is FYNNEI. V lost 7 bases and J 2 bases, leaving 12 bases between the germline ends. The CDR3 reads CASTPPGGNQPQHF. The CDR3 region has the DNA TGTGCCAGCACCCCCCCCGGGGGCAATCAGCCCCAGCATTTT. Based on the CDR3 plus reference TRBV2 and TRBJ1-5, the full variable domain is EPEVTQTPSHQVTQMGQEVILRCVPISNHLYFYWYRQILGQKVEFLVSFYNNEISEKSEIFDDQFSVERPDGSNFTLKIRSTKLEDSAMYFCASTPPGGNQPQHFGDGTRLSIL.

This chain joins TRBV2 and TRBJ2-7; 13 bases match TRBD2. CDR1 and CDR2 (germline): SNHLY, FYNNEI. This CDR3 spans 13 amino acids. Trimming took 8 bases from V and 3 from J; bases not matched to a gene: 1. This chain's CDR3 is CASRTSGSYEQYF. The CDR3 DNA reads TGTGCCAGCCGGACTAGCGGGAGCTACGAGCAGTACTTC.

The chain uses TRBV29-1 and TRBJ2-5, with 9 bases aligning to TRBD2. Germline-derived CDR1 and CDR2 are SQVTM and ANQGSEA. The CDR3 totals 14 residues. V gave up 3 bases and J gave up 4 bases; unmatched junction bases: 6. The CDR3 sequence: CSVDGGRAAETQYF. The CDR3, as DNA: TGCAGCGTTGATGGCGGGAGGGCCGCAGAGACCCAGTACTTC.

The J gene is TRBJ1-1, the V gene TRBV19; no definite D call. V lost 7 bases and J 1 base, leaving 10 bases between the germline ends. Germline V gene sequence: CDR1 LNHDA, CDR2 SQIVND (reference sequence). This CDR3 spans 13 amino acids. In DNA form, the CDR3 reads TGTGCCAGTAACTCCAAGGGGAACACTGAAGCTTTCTTT. It encodes CASNSKGNTEAFF.

The chain combines TRBV23-1 with TRBJ2-3; 10 nucleotides align to TRBD1. TRBV23-1 has ORF status, its function being uncertain. J lost 3 bases, V lost 6 bases, and 12 bases had no gene match. This CDR3 is 17 amino acids long. This CDR3 is CASRSLRDRGNTDTQYF. Here the CDR3 DNA reads TGCGCCAGCAGATCCCTTCGGGACAGGGGCAATACAGATACGCAGTATTTT.

V is TRBV5-6 and J is TRBJ2-7; perhaps D is TRBD1 or TRBD2 (5 bases each). The CDR3 runs 14 residues. Germline V gene sequence: CDR1 SGHDT, CDR2 YYEEEE. V gave up 4 bases and J gave up 3 bases, with 14 bases separating them. Here the CDR3 DNA reads TGTGCCAGCAGCCCCTTGGAGAGGGGCTACGAGCAGTACTTC. This codes for CASSPLERGYEQYF.

This rearrangement joins TRBV30 to TRBJ2-7; 7 nucleotides align to TRBD1. The J segment lost 7 bases and the V segment lost 5 bases, leaving 8 bases of the junction unmatched. The CDR3 covers 12 residues. CDR1 is GTSNPN and CDR2 is SVGIG in the germline V gene (reference sequence). The CDR3 bases are TGTGCCTGGGGGACAGACGCCTGGGAGCAGTACTTC. Amino acids: CAWGTDAWEQYF.

The gene calls are TRBV4-3 and TRBJ1-6; no reliable D call. Germline assignment: CDR1 LGHNA and CDR2 YSLEER. V lost 0 bases, J lost 0 bases, and 12 bases lay in between. The length of the CDR3 is 18 residues. The CDR3 region has the DNA TGCGCCAGCAGCCAAGATCCAGGCGCGAGCTCCTATAATTCACCCCTCCACTTT. It is translated as CASSQDPGASSYNSPLHF.

The J gene is TRBJ2-1, the V gene TRBV15; 12 positions agree with TRBD1. The CDR3 has 17 residues. Germline lookup yields CDR1 LNHNV and CDR2 YYDKDF (reference sequence). V lost 0 bases and J lost 7; bases outside the gene matches: 7. The CDR3 spells CATSRDSGQGARNEQFF. In DNA, the CDR3 is TGTGCCACCAGCAGAGATTCGGGACAGGGGGCGAGGAATGAGCAGTTCTTC.

V gene TRBV6-1 combines with J gene TRBJ2-3, with D uncertain. V was cut by 2 bases and J by 6 bases, with 12 bases left in between. This CDR3 region has 14 residues. CDR1 and CDR2 (germline): MNHNS, SASEGT. The CDR3 reads CASSERSLGDTQYF. The CDR3 DNA reads as TGTGCCAGCAGTGAACGGTCACTCGGGGATACGCAGTATTTT.

This clone was seen just once. The chain recombines TRBV18 with TRBJ2-2; TRBD2 matches 9 bases. The ends lost 0 bases at V and 6 bases at J; junction bases unmatched: 5. There are 16 residues in the CDR3. The germline gives CDR1 KGHSH, CDR2 LQKENI. For the CDR3, the DNA is TGTGCCAGCTCACCACCCCGGACTAGCGTCCCCGGGGAGCTGTTTTTT. Its protein is CASSPPRTSVPGELFF.

The chain carries TRBV6-1 and TRBJ2-7, with a tentative D call TRBD2 (7 bases). This CDR3 region has 17 residues. Germline-derived CDR1 and CDR2 are MNHNS and SASEGT. The V end was cut by 2 bases, the J end by 6 bases, with 23 bases between. CDR3 residues: CASSELTLSTGRVEQYF. The CDR3 DNA is TGTGCCAGCAGTGAACTGACATTATCCACAGGGAGGGTCGAGCAGTACTTC.

V usage is TRBV5-4 and J usage is TRBJ2-1; TRBD2 matches at 8 bases. Germline CDR1 is SGHNT and CDR2 is YYREEE (reference sequence). Losses at the gene ends were 4 bases for V and 5 bases for J; bases not matched to a gene: 11. This CDR3 has 16 amino acids. CDR3 sequence: CASSLGGVAGNNEQFF. The CDR3 DNA reads TGTGCCAGCAGCCTGGGGGGGGTAGCGGGAAACAATGAGCAGTTCTTC.

The rearrangement joins TRBV19 to TRBJ2-2, with D perhaps matching TRBD1 or TRBD2 (6 bases each). This CDR3 contains 15 residues. Trimming removed 6 bases from V and 3 bases from J, with 14 bases in between. Germline CDR1 LNHDA, CDR2 SQIVND (reference sequence). Here the CDR3 DNA reads TGTGCCAGTAGAAAGGGGGGCTGGGACACCGGGGAGCTGTTTTTT. It is translated as CASRKGGWDTGELFF.